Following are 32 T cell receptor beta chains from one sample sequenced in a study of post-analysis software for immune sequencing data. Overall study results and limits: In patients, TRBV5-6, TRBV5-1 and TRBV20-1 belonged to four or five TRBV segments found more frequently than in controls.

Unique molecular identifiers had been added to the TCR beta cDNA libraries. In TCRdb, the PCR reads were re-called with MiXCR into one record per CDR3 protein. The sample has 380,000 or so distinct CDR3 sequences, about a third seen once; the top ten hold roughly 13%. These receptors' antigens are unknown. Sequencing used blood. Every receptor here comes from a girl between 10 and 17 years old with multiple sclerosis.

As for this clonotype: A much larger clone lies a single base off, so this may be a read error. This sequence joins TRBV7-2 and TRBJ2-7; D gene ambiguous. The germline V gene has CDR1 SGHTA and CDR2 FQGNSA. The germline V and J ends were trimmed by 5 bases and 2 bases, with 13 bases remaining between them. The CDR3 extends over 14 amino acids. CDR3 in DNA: TGTGCCAGCAGCCAGTGGGGTGAAGCCTACGAGCAGTACTTC. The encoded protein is CASSQWGEAYEQYF.

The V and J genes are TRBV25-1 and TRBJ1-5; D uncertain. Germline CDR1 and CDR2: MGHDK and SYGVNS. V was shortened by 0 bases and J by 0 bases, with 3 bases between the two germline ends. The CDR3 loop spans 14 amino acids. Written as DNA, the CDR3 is TGTGCCAGCAGTGAATACCTTAGCAATCAGCCCCAGCATTTT. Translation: CASSEYLSNQPQHF. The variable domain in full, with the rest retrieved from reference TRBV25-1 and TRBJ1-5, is EADIYQTPRYLVIGTGKKITLECSQTMGHDKMYWYQQDPGMELHLIHYSYGVNSTEKGDLSSESTVSRIRTEHFPLTLESARPSHTSQYLCASSEYLSNQPQHFGDGTRLSIL.

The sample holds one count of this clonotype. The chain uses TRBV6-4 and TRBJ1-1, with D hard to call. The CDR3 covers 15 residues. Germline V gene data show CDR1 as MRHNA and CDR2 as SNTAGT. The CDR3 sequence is CANANCLFPNTEAFF. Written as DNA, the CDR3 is TGTGCTAACGCTAACTGTCTTTTCCCGAACACTGAAGCTTTCTTT.

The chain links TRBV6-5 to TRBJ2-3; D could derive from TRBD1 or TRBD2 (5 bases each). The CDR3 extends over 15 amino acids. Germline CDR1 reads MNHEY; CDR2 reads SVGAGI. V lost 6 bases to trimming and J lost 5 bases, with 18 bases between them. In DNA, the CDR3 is TGTGCCAGCAGCCCTTTAGAGGGGCTGAAAGATACGCAGTATTTT. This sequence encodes CASSPLEGLKDTQYF.

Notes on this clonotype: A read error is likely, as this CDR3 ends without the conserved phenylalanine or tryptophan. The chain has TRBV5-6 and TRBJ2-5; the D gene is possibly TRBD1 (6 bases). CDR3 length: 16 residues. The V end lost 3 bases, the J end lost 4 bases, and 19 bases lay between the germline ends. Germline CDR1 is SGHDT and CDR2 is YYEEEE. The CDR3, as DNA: TGTGCCAGCAGCTCCCGGGGCAGGGTAGGGGGAGAGACCCAGTACCTC. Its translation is CASSSRGRVGGETQYL.

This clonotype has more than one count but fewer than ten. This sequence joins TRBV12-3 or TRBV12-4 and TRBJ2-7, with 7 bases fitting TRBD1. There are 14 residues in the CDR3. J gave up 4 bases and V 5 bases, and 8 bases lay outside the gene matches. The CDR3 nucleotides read TGTGCCAGCAGTACCAGGGGGTTCGGATACGAGCAGTACTTC. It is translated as CASSTRGFGYEQYF.

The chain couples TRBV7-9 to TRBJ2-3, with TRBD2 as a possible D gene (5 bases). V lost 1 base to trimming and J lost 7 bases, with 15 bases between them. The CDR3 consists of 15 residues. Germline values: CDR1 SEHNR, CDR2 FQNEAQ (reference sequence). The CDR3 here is CASSLEGLRVNTQYF. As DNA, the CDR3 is TGTGCCAGCAGCTTAGAGGGCCTGAGGGTGAATACGCAGTATTTT.

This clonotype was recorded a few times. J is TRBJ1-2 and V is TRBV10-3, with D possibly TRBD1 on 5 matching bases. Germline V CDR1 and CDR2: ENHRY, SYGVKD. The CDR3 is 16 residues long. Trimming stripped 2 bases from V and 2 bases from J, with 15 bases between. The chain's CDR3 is CAISEMLPGLNYGYTF. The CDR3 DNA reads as TGTGCCATCAGTGAGATGCTTCCGGGACTGAACTATGGCTACACCTTC.

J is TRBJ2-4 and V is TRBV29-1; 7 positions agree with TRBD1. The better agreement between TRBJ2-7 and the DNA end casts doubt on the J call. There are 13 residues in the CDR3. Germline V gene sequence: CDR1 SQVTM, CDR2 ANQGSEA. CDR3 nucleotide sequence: TGCAGCGTTCGTGGGACAGCGCCCTACGAGCAGTACTTC. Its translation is CSVRGTAPYEQYF.

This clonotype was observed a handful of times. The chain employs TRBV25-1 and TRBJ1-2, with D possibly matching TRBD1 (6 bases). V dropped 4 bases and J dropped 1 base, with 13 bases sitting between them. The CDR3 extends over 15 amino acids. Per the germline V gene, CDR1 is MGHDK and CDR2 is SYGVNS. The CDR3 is CASSGPGTYNYGYTF. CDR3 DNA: TGTGCCAGCAGTGGCCCCGGGACATATAACTATGGCTACACCTTC.

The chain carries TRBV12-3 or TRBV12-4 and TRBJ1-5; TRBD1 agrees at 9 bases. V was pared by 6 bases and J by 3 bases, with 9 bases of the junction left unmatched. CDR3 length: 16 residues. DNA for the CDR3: TGTGCCAGCAGCAGGGACAGGGCCGGAAACAATCAGCCCCAGCATTTT. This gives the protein CASSRDRAGNNQPQHF.

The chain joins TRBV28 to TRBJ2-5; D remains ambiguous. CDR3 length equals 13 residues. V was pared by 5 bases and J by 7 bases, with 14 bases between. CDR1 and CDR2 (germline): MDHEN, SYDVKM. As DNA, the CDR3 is TGTGCCAGCAGTGGGCCGAGCTGGGGGACCCAGTACTTC. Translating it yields CASSGPSWGTQYF.

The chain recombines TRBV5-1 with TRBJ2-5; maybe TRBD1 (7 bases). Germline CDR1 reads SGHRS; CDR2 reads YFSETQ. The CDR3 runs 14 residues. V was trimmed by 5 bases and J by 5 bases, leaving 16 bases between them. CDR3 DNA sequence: TGCGCCAGCAGTGGGTCCGGGGGACAGGAGACCCAGTACTTC. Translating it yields CASSGSGGQETQYF. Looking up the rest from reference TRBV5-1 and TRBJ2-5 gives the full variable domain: KAGVTQTPRYLIKTRGQQVTLSCSPISGHRSVSWYQQTPGQGLQFLFEYFSETQRNKGNFPGRFSGRQFSNSRSEMNVSTLELGDSALYLCASSGSGGQETQYFGPGTRLLVL.

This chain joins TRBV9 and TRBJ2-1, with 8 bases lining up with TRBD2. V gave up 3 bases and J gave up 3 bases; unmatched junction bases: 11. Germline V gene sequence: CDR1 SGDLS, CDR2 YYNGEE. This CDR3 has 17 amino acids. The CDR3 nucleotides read TGTGCCAGCAGCGAGCTAGCGGGTACGGCTGGCTACAATGAGCAGTTCTTC. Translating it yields CASSELAGTAGYNEQFF. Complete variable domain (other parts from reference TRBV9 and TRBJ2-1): DSGVTQTPKHLITATGQRVTLRCSPRSGDLSVYWYQQSLDQGLQFLIQYYNGEERAKGNILERFSAQQFPDLHSELNLSSLELGDSALYFCASSELAGTAGYNEQFFGPGTRLTVL.

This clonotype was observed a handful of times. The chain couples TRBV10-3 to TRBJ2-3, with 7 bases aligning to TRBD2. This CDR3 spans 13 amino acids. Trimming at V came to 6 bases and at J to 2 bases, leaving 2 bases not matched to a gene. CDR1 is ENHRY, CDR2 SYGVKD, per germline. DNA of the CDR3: TGTGCCATCAGGGGGGGGGACACAGATACGCAGTATTTT. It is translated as CAIRGGDTDTQYF.

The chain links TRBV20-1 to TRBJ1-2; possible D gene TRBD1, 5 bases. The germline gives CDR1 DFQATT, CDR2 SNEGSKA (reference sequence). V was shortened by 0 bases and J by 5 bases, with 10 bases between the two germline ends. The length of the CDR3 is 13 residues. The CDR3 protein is CSARDTQGYGYTF. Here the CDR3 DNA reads TGCAGTGCTAGAGATACGCAGGGTTATGGCTACACCTTC.

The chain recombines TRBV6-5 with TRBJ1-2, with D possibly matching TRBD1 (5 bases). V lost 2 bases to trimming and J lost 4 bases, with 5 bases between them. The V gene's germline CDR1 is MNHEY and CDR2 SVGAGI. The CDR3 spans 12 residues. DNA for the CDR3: TGTGCCAGCAGTTACGGGGGCTATGGCTACACCTTC. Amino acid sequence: CASSYGGYGYTF.

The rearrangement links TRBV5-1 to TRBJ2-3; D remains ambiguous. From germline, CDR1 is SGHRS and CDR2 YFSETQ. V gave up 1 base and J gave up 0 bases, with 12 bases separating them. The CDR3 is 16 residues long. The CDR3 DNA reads TGCGCCAGCAGCTTGACCCTGTTAGGAAGCACAGATACGCAGTATTTT. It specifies CASSLTLLGSTDTQYF.

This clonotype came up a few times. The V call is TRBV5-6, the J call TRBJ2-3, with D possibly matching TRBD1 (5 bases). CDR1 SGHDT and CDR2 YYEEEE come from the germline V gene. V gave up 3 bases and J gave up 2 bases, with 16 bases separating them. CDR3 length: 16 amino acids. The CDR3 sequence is CASSSLGTGFTDTQYF. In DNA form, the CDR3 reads TGTGCCAGCAGCTCCCTTGGTACAGGATTCACAGATACGCAGTATTTT. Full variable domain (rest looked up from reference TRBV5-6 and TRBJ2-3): DAGVTQSPTHLIKTRGQQVTLRCSPKSGHDTVSWYQQALGQGPQFIFQYYEEEERQRGNFPDRFSGHQFPNYSSELNVNALLLGDSALYLCASSSLGTGFTDTQYFGPGTRLTVL.

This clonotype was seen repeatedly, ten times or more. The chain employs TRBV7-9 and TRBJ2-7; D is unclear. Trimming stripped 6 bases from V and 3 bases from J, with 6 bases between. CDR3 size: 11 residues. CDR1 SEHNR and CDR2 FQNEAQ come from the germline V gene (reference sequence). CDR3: CASSPLYEQYF. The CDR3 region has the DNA TGTGCCAGCAGTCCTCTCTACGAGCAGTACTTC. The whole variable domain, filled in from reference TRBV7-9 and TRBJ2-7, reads DTGVSQNPRHKITKRGQNVTFRCDPISEHNRLYWYRQTLGQGPEFLTYFQNEAQLEKSRLLSDRFSAERPKGSFSTLEIQRTEQGDSAMYLCASSPLYEQYFGPGTRLTVT.

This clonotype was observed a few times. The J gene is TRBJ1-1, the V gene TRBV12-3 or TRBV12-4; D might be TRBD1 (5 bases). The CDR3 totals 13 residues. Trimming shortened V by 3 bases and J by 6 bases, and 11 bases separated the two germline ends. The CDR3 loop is CASSFPGWAEAFF. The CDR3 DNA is TGTGCCAGCAGTTTCCCAGGGTGGGCTGAAGCTTTCTTT.

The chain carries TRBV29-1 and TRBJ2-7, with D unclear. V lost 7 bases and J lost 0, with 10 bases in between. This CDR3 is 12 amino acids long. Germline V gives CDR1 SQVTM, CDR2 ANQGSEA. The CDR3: CSAADNSYEQYF. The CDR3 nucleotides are TGCAGCGCTGCCGACAACTCCTACGAGCAGTACTTC.

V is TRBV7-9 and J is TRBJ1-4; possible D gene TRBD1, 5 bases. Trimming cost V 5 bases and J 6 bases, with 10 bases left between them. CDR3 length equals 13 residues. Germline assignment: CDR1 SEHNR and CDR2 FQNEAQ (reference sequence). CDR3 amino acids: CASSVRDDEKLFF. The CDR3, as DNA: TGTGCCAGCAGCGTCCGGGACGATGAAAAACTGTTTTTT.

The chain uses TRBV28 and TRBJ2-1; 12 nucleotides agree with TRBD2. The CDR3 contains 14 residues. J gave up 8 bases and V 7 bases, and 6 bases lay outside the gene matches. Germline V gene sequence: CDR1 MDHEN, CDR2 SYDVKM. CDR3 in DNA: TGTGCCAGCACCCTAGCGGGGGGGCCCCATGAGCAGTTCTTC. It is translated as CASTLAGGPHEQFF.

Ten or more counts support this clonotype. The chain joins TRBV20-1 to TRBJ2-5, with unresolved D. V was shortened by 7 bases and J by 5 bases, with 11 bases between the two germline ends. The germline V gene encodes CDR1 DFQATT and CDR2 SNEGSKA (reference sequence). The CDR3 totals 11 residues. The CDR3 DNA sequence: TGCAGTGTAGAGGCAGGCGAGACCCAGTACTTC. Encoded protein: CSVEAGETQYF.

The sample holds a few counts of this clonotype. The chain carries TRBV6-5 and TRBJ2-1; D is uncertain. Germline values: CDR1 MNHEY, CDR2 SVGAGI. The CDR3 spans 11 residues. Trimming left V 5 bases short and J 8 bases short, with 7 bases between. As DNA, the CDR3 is TGTGCCAGCAGTGACCCTTATGAGCAGTTCTTC. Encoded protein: CASSDPYEQFF.

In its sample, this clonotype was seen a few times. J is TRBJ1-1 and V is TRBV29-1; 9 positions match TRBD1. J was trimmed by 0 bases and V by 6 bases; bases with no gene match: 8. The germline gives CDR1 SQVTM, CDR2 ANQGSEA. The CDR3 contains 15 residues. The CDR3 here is CSVDDRGRMNTEAFF. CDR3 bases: TGCAGCGTGGACGACAGGGGGAGGATGAACACTGAAGCTTTCTTT.

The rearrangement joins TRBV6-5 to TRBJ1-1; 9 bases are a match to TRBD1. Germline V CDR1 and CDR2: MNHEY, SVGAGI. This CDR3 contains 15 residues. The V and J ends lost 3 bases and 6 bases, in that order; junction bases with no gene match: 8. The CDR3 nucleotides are TGTGCCAGCAGTTATTCCACAGGGGGCACGGCTGAAGCTTTCTTT. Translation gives CASSYSTGGTAEAFF.

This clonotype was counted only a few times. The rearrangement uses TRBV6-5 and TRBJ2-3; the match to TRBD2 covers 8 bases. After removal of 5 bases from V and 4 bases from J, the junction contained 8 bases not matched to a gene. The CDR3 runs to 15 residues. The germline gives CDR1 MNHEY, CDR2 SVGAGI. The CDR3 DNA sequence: TGTGCCAGCAGTCTCGATAGCGGGGCCCCAGATACGCAGTATTTT. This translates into CASSLDSGAPDTQYF.

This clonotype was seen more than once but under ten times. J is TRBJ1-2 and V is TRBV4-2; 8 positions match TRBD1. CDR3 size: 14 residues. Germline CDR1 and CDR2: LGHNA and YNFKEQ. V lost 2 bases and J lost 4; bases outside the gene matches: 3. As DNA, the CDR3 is TGTGCCAGCAGCCAACAGGGGGCGACCTATGGCTACACCTTC. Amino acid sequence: CASSQQGATYGYTF.

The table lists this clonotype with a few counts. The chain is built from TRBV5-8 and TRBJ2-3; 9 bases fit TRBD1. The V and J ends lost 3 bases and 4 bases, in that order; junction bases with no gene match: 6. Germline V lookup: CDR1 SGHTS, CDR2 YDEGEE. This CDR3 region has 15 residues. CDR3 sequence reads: CASSSDRGFADTQYF. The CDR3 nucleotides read TGTGCCAGCAGCTCTGACAGGGGGTTTGCAGATACGCAGTATTTT.

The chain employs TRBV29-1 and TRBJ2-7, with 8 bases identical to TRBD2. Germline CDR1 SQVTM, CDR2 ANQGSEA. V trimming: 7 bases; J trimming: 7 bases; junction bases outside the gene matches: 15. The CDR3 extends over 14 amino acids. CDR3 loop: CSALGERGYNEQYF. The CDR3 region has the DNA TGCAGCGCCTTAGGCGAGCGGGGGTACAATGAGCAGTACTTC.